The TCR beta chain under discussion was sequenced for a study of T cell changes during pregnancy in multiple sclerosis. The data were produced by immunoSEQ multiplex PCR, yet TCRdb's version contains in-frame clones alone and is incomplete. This sample has around 51,000 clones, with 90% to 95% found just once. The CDR3 spans 13 residues. Germline V gene lookup returns CDR1 SEHNR and CDR2 FQNEAQ (reference sequence). The germline V and J ends were trimmed by 1 base and 5 bases, with 6 bases remaining between them. This chain links TRBV7-9 with TRBJ1-5; no definite D call. This TCR was recovered from a female donor with multiple sclerosis, enrolled in a pregnancy study. The specimen was peripheral blood, collected in the second trimester of pregnancy. The CDR3 DNA is TGTGCCAGCAGCTTAGGGGGAGATCAGCCCCAGCATTTT. This codes for CASSLGGDQPQHF.